This T cell receptor (beta chain) was profiled in a study of neurological immune-mediated disorders. Study outcomes and limitations: Phylogenetic grouping placed 18 of 34 multiple sclerosis patients' repertoires in one related-CDR3 cluster, a possible signature.

This sample's time point: longitudinal time-point 2. The unsorted libraries originated from 2 million PBMCs that had been stored at -80 C. This clonotype was seen at least ten times. What it recognizes is unknown. CDR3 length: 15 residues. From germline, CDR1 is SGHRS and CDR2 YFSETQ. Trimming cost V 4 bases and J 0 bases, with 10 bases left between them. The cDNA came from 5'RACE with 10-nucleotide random UMIs. TCRdb fed the 5' RACE reads into MiXCR, producing one record per CDR3 protein. The profile shows some 87,000 distinct CDR3 sequences, more than 5% of them singletons. V usage is TRBV5-1 and J usage is TRBJ1-4; D is ambiguous. The receptor comes from a woman aged 60-70 years with multiple sclerosis. Sequences were obtained from PBMCs. The CDR3 DNA reads TGCGCCAGCAGCCTGCAACAGTCAACTAATGAAAAACTGTTTTTT. Translating gives CASSLQQSTNEKLFF.